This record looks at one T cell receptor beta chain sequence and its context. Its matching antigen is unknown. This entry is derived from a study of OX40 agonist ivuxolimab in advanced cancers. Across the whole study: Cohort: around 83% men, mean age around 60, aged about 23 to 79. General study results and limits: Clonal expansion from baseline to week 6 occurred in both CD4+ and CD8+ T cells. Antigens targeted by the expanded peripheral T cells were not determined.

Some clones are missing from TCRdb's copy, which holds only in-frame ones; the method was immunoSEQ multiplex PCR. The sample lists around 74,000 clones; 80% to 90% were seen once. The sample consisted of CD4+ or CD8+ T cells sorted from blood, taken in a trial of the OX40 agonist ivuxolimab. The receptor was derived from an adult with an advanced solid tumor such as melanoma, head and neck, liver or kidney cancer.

This CDR3 reads CASSFSVEQYF. CDR3 DNA: TGTGCCAGCAGCTTTTCCGTCGAGCAGTACTTC. The genes are TRBV5-8 and TRBJ2-7, with unresolved D. The CDR3 spans 11 residues. Germline loops: CDR1 SGHTS, CDR2 YDEGEE. The V gene lost 2 bases and the J gene lost 6 bases, with 6 bases spanning the gap.